The source of this T cell receptor (beta chain) is a study of CD8 T cells in ankylosing spondylitis. V dropped 4 bases and J dropped 9 bases, with 17 bases sitting between them. This CDR3 comprises 14 residues. Germline V gene data show CDR1 as SGDLS and CDR2 as YYNGEE. TCRdb reanalysed the 5' RACE reads using MiXCR and keeps one entry per CDR3 protein. The sample consists of 700,000 to 1,000,000 distinct CDR3 sequences, roughly 10% of them appearing once. Study results and limitations: CD8+ disease-linked clones were present at relatively low frequencies in blood. Seemingly characteristic of ankylosing spondylitis blood was a TCR beta motif consisting of several highly homologous variants.

This clonotype has ten or more counts. The antigen remains undetermined. The sequence came from a male donor with ankylosing spondylitis. The specimen sequenced was blood, either unsorted or a sorted T cell fraction (not recorded which). The gene calls are TRBV9 and TRBJ2-4; weak D call: TRBD1 (6 bases). This CDR3 is CASSIYRAEGIQYF. The CDR3 nucleotides read TGTGCCAGCAGCATATACAGGGCCGAGGGCATTCAGTACTTC.